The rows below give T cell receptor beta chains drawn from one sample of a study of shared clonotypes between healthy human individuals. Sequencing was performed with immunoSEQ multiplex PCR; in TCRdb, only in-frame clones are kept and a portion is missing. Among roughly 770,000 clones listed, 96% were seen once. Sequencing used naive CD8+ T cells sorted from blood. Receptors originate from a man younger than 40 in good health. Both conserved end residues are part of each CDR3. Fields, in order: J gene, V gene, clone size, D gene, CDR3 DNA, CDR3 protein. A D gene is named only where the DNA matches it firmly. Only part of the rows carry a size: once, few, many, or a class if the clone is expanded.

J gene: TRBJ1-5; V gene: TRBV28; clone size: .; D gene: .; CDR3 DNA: TGTGCCAGTCGAAAACAAAGGGCCAGAACAAGCCCCCAGCATTTT; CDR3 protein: CASRKQRARTSPQHF
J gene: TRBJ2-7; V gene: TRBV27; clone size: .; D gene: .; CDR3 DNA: TGTGCCAGCAGTCCCACCGCCCGCTACGAGCAGTACTTC; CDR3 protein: CASSPTARYEQYF
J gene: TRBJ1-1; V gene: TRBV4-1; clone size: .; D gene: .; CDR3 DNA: TGCGCCAGCAGCCAAGGACACCACTCTAACACTGAAGCTTTCTTT; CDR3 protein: CASSQGHHSNTEAFF
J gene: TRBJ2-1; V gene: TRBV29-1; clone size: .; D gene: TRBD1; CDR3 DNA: TGCAGCGTAGTAACGGTAATTGGACAGGGGAAGTTGTACAATGAGCAGTTCTTC; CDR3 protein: CSVVTVIGQGKLYNEQFF
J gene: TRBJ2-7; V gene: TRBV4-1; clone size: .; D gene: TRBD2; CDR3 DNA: TGCGCCAGCAGCATAGGACTAGCGGGAGGATCCGAGCAGTACTTC; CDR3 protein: CASSIGLAGGSEQYF
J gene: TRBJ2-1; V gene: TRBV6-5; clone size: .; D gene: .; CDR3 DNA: TGTGCCAGCACCACACCCGGTGGCCTCAATGAGCAGTTCTTC; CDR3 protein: CASTTPGGLNEQFF
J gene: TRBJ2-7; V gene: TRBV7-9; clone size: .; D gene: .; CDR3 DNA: TGTGCCAGCAGCTTAGCAGGGTCCGAGCAGTACTTC; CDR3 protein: CASSLAGSEQYF
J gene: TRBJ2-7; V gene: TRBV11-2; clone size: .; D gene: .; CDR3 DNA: TGTGCCAGCAGCTTAGGGAAGGGGGAGATCTACGAGCAGTACTTC; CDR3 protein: CASSLGKGEIYEQYF
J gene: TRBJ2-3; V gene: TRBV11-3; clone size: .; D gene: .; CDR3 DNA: TGTGCCAGCAGCTTAGGAACGACAGGCGCGGATACGCAGTATTTT; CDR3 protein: CASSLGTTGADTQYF
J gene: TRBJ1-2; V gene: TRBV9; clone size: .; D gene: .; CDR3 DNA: TGTGCCAGCAGCGTAGCTCCCCAAGACGAGGCCTATGGCTACACCTTC; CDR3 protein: CASSVAPQDEAYGYTF
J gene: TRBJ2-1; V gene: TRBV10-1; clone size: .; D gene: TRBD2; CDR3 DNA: TGCGCCAGCAGTGAGTCCCTAGCGGGAGGGCATCATGAGCAGTTCTTC; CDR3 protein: CASSESLAGGHHEQFF
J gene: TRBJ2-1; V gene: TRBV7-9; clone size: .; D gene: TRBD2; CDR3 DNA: TGTGCCAGCAGCAAAGGACTAGCGGGAGTGAATGAGCAGTTCTTC; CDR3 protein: CASSKGLAGVNEQFF
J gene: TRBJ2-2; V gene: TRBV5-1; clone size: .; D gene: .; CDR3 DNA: TGCGCCAGCGACGGGAATTCTAACACCGGGGAGCTGTTTTTT; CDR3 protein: CASDGNSNTGELFF
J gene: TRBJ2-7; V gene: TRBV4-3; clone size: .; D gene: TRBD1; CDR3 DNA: TGCGCCAGCAGCCAGGGGACAGGGGGGTCCTACGAGCAGTACTTC; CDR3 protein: CASSQGTGGSYEQYF
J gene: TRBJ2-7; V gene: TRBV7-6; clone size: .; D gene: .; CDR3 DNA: TGTGCCAGCAGCCCCCTAGAATTCCCCTACGAGCAGTACTTC; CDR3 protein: CASSPLEFPYEQYF
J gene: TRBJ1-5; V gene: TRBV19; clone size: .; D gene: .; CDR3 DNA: TGTGCCAGTAGTATAATGACAGGAGGTAGAAATCAGCCCCAGCATTTT; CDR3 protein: CASSIMTGGRNQPQHF
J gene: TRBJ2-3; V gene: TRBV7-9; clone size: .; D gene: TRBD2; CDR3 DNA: TGTGCCAGCAGCTTAGGGAGCGGGAGGGCCGCAAATACGCAGTATTTT; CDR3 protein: CASSLGSGRAANTQYF
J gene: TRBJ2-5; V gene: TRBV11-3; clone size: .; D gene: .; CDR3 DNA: TGTGCCAGCAGCTTCACAGTCCAAGAGACCCAGTACTTC; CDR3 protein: CASSFTVQETQYF
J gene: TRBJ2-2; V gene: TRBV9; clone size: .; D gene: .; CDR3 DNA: TGTGCCAGCCTGGCGAACACCGGGGAGCTGTTTTTT; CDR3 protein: CASLANTGELFF
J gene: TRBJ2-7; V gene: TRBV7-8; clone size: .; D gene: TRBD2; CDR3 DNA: TGTGCCAGCAGCTTAGGTAGCGGGTGGGACGAGCAGTACTTC; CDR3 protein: CASSLGSGWDEQYF
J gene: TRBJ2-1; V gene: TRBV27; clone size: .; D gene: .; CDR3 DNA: TGTGCCAGCAGGGGACATCCCGGGCACTCCTACAATGAGCAGTTCTTC; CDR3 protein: CASRGHPGHSYNEQFF
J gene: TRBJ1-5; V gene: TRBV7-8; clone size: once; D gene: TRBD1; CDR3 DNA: TGTGCCAGCAGCCCATCGACGGTAGGACAGGGACGTCAGCCCCAGCATTTT; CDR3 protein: CASSPSTVGQGRQPQHF
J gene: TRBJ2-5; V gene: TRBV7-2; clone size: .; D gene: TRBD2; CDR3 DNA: TGTGCCAGCAGCAGACCTCGGCTAGCGGGGGATCAAGAGACCCAGTACTTC; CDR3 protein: CASSRPRLAGDQETQYF
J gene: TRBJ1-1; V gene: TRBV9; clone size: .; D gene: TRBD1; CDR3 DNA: TGTGCCAGCAGCGTAGTTGACAGGGTGACTGAAGCTTTCTTT; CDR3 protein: CASSVVDRVTEAFF
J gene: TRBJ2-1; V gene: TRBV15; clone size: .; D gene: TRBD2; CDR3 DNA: TGTGCCACCAGCAGAATTCCTAGCGGGAGGTTCTATGAGCAGTTCTTC; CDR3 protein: CATSRIPSGRFYEQFF
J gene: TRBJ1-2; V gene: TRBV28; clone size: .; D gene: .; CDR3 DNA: TGTGCCAGCAGTATATCCCGGCACCCCTTGGGAGGCTACACCTTC; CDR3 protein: CASSISRHPLGGYTF
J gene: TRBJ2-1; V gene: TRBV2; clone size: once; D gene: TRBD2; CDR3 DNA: TGTGCCAGCAGTGAAATTTACCGGGAGGGCCCCGATGAGCAGTTCTTC; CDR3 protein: CASSEIYREGPDEQFF
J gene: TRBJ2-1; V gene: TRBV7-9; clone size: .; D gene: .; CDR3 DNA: TGTGCCAGCAGCTCGGCCAATGAGCAGTTCTTC; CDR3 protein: CASSSANEQFF
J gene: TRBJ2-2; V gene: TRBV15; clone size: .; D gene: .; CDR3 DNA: TGTGCCACCAGCCCCCGGACAGTCAAGAACACCGGGGAGCTGTTTTTT; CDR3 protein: CATSPRTVKNTGELFF
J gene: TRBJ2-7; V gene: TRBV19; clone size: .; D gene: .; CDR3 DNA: TGTGCCAGTAGTTTCGGGAGAAGCTACGAGCAGTACTTC; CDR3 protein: CASSFGRSYEQYF
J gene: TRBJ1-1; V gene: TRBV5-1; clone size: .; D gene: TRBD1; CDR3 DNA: TGCGCCAGCAGCCTTGGACAGGGGAAGAACACTGAAGCTTTCTTT; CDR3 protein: CASSLGQGKNTEAFF
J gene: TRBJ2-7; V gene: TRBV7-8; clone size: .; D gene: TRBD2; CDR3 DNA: TGTGCCAGCAGCTCCCCGACTAGCGGATACTCCTACGAGCAGTACTTC; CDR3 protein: CASSSPTSGYSYEQYF
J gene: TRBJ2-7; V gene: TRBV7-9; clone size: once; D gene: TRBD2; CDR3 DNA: TGTGCCAGCAGCTTACCCCGAGACCTAACTAGCGGGAGCTACGAGCAGTACTTC; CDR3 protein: CASSLPRDLTSGSYEQYF
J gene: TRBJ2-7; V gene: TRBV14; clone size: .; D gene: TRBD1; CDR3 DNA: TGTGCCAGCAGCCCAGAGACAGGGTATGGATACGAGCAGTACTTC; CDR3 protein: CASSPETGYGYEQYF
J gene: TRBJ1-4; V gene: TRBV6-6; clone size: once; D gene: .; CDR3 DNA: TGTGCCAGCAGTTTGGACTGGAATGAAAAACTGTTTTTT; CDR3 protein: CASSLDWNEKLFF